This record covers a single T cell receptor beta chain. The data derive from a study of blood T cell repertoires in COVID-19. Study in general: COVID-19 samples from acute and convalescent phases originated in the United States, Italy and Spain. In each case, the material was cDNA or gDNA derived from T cells, B-cell-depleted T cells, or PBMCs.

Original data processing: Quantification of nucleated cells was approximated via reference gene primer amplification. The method was immunoSEQ multiplex PCR; TCRdb's version includes in-frame clones alone and lacks a portion of them. V and J calls and clone size come straight from that table; D and trimming were deduced from the DNA. Found here are 150,000 to 200,000 clones, roughly 86% of them singletons; the top ten hold less than 9%. Germline V gene sequence: CDR1 SQVTM, CDR2 ANQGSEA. The trim removed 5 bases at V and 4 bases at J, leaving 1 base unmatched. The CDR3 contains 11 residues. The chain combines TRBV29-1 with TRBJ1-1; TRBD1 aligns across 7 bases. The sequencing sample was made of peripheral blood. The receptor was derived from a middle-aged man who had recovered from COVID-19. In nucleotides, the CDR3 is TGCAGCGTTCAGGGGGTCACTGAAGCTTTCTTT. Its protein product is CSVQGVTEAFF.